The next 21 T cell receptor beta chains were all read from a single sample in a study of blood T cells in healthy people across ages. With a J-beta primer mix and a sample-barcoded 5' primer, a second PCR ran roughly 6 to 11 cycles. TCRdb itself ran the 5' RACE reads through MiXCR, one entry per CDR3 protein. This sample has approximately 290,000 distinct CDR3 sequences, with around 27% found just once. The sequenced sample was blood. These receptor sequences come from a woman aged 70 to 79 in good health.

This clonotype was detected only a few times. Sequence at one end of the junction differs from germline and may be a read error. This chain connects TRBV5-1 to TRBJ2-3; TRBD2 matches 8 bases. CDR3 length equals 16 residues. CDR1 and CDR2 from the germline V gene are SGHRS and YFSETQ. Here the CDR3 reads CASSPQGSGNTDAQYF. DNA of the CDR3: TGCGCCAGCAGCCCCCAGGGTAGCGGGAACACAGATGCGCAGTATTTT.

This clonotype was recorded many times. The DNA for the CDR3 is TGCAGTGCTACACTAGCGGGAGGAGTTGGAGAGCAGTACTTC. Protein product: CSATLAGGVGEQYF. The chain is built from TRBV20-1 and TRBJ2-7; TRBD2 matches 12 bases. Germline assignment: CDR1 DFQATT and CDR2 SNEGSKA (reference sequence). CDR3 length: 14 amino acids. V shed 4 bases, J shed 7 bases, and the junction held 8 bases outside the gene matches.

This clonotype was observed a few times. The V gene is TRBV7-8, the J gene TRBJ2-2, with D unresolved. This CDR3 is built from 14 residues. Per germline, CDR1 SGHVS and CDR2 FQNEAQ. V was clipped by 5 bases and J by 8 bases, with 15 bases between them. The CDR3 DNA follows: TGTGCCAGCAGCCCGACGGCCTTACCTGGGGAGCTGTTTTTT. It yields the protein CASSPTALPGELFF.

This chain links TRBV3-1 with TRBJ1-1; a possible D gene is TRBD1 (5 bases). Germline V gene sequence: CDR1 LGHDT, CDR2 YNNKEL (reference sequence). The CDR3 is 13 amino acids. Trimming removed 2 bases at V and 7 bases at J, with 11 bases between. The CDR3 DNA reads TGTGCCAGCAGCCAAACCCGGGACGGTGAAGCTTTCTTT. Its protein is CASSQTRDGEAFF.

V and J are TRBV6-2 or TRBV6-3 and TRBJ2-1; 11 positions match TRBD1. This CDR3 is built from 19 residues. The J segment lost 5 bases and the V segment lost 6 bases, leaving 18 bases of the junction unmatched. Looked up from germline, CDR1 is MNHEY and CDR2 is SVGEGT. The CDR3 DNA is TGTGCCAGCAGGGCTCGGGACAGGGGGTGGAGAACAGTTGACAATGAGCAGTTCTTC. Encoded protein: CASRARDRGWRTVDNEQFF.

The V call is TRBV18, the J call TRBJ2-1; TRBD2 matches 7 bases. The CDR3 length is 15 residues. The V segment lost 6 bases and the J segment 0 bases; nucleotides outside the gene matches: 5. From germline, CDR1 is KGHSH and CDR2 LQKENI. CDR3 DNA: TGTGCCAGCTCCATATCGGGGGGCTCCTACAATGAGCAGTTCTTC. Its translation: CASSISGGSYNEQFF. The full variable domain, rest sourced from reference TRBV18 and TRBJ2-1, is NAGVMQNPRHLVRRRGQEARLRCSPMKGHSHVYWYRQLPEEGLKFMVYLQKENIIDESGMPKERFSAEFPKEGPSILRIQQVVRGDSAAYFCASSISGGSYNEQFFGPGTRLTVL.

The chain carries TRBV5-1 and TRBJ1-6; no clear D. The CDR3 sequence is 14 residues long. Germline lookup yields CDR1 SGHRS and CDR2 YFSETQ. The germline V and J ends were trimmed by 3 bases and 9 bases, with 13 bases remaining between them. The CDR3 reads CASSSDRSLSPLHF. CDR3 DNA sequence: TGCGCCAGCAGCTCGGACCGATCCCTTTCACCCCTCCACTTT. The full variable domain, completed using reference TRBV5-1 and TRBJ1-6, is KAGVTQTPRYLIKTRGQQVTLSCSPISGHRSVSWYQQTPGQGLQFLFEYFSETQRNKGNFPGRFSGRQFSNSRSEMNVSTLELGDSALYLCASSSDRSLSPLHFGNGTRLTVT.

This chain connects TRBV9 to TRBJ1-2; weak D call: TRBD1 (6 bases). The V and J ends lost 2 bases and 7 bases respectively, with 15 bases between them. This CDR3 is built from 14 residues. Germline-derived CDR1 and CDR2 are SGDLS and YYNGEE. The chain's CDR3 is CASSVAQGGFGYTF. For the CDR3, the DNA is TGTGCCAGCAGCGTCGCTCAAGGGGGGTTTGGCTACACCTTC.

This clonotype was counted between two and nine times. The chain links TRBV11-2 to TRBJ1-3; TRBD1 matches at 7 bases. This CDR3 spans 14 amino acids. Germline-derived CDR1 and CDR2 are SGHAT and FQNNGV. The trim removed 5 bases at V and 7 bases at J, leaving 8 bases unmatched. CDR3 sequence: CASSQGQRRNTIYF. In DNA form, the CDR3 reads TGTGCCAGCAGCCAGGGACAGCGGCGGAACACCATATATTTT.

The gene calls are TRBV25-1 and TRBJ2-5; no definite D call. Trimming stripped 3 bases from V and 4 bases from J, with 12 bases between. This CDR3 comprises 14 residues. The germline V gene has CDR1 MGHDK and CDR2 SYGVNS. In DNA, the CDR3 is TGTGCCAGCAGTGATGGGCTAGAAGGAGAGACCCAGTACTTC. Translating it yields CASSDGLEGETQYF.

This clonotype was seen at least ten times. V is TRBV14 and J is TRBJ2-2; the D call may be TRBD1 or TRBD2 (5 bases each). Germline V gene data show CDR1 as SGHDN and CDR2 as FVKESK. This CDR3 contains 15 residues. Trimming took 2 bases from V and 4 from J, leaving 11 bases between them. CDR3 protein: CASSQTWGSTGELFF. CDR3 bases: TGTGCCAGCAGCCAAACCTGGGGGAGCACCGGGGAGCTGTTTTTT.

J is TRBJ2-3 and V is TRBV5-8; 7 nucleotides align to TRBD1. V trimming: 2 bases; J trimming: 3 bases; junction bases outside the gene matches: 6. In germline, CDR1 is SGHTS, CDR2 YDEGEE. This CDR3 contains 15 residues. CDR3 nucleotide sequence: TGTGCCAGCAGCTTCGGGGACAGAACGACAGATACGCAGTATTTT. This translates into CASSFGDRTTDTQYF.

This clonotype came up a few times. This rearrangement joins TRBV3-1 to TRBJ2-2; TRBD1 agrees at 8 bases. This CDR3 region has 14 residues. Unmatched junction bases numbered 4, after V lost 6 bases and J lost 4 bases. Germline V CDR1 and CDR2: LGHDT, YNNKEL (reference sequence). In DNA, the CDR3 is TGTGCCAGCAGTCGGGGACAGGCCACCGGGGAGCTGTTTTTT. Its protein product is CASSRGQATGELFF. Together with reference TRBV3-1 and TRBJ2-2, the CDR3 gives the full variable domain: DTAVSQTPKYLVTQMGNDKSIKCEQNLGHDTMYWYKQDSKKFLKIMFSYNNKELIINETVPNRFSPKSPDKAHLNLHINSLELGDSAVYFCASSRGQATGELFFGEGSRLTVL.

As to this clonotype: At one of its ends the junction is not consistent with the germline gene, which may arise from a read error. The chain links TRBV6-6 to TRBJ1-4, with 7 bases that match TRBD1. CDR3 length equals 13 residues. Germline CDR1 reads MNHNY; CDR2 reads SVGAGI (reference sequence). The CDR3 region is CASSLLGQEKLFF. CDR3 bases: TGTGCCAGCAGTCTCCTCGGACAGGAAAAACTCTTTTTT.

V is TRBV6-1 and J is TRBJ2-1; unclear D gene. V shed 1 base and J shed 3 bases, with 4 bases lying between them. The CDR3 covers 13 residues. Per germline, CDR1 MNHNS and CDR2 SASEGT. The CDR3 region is CASSEGVYNEQFF. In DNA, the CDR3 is TGTGCCAGCAGTGAAGGGGTCTACAATGAGCAGTTCTTC.

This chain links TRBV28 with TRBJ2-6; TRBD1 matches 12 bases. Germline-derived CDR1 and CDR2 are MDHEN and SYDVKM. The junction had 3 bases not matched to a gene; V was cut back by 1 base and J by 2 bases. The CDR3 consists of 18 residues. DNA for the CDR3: TGTGCCAGCAGTTTATACGGGACAGGGGGCGCTGGGGCCAACGTCCTGACTTTC. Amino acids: CASSLYGTGGAGANVLTF.

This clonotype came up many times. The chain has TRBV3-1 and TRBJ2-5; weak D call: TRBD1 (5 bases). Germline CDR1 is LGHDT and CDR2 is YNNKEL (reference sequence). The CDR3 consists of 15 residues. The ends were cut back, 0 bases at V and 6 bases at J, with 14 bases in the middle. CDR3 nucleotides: TGTGCCAGCAGCCAAGATGGGGCAGGCGGACAGACCCAGTACTTC. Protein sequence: CASSQDGAGGQTQYF.

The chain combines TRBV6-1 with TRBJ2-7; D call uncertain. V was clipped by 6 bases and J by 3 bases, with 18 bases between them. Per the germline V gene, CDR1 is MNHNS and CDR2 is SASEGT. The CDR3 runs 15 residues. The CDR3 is CASRRIVISDYEQYF. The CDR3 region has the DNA TGTGCCAGCAGGCGTATCGTAATATCCGACTACGAGCAGTACTTC.

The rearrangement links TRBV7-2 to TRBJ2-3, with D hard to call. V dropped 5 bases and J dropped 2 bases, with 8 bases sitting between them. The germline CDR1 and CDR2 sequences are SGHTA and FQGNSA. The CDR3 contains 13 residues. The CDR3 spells CASSPQPTDTQYF. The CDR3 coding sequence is TGTGCCAGCAGCCCCCAGCCCACAGATACGCAGTATTTT. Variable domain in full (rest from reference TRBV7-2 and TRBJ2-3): GAGVSQSPSNKVTEKGKDVELRCDPISGHTALYWYRQSLGQGLEFLIYFQGNSAPDKSGLPSDRFSAERTGGSVSTLTIQRTQQEDSAVYLCASSPQPTDTQYFGPGTRLTVL.

The CDR3 is CASNPSQGRVSPLHF. CDR3 in DNA: TGTGCCAGCAACCCCTCCCAGGGTCGGGTTTCACCCCTCCACTTT. This chain uses TRBV28 with TRBJ1-6; maybe TRBD1 (5 bases). Germline CDR1 and CDR2: MDHEN and SYDVKM. This CDR3 is built from 15 residues. The ends were cut back, 7 bases at V and 9 bases at J, with 19 bases in the middle.

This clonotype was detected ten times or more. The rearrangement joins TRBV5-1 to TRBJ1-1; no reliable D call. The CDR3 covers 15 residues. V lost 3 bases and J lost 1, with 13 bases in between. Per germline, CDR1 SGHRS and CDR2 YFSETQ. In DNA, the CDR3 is TGCGCCAGCAGCTACGGACGGATCCAGAACACTGAAGCTTTCTTT. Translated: CASSYGRIQNTEAFF.